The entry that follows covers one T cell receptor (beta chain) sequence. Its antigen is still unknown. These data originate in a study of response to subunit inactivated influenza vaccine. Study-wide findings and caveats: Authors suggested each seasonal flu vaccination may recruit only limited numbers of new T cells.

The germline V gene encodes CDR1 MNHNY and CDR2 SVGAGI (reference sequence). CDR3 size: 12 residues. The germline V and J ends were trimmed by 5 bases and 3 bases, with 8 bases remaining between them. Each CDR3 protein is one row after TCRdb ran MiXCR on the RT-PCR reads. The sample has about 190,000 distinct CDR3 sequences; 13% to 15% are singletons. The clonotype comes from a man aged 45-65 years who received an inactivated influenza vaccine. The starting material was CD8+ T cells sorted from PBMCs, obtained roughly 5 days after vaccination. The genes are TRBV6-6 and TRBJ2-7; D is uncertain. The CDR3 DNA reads TGTGCCAGCAGTCCGACGATCTACGAGCAGTACTTC. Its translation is CASSPTIYEQYF.